The entry below describes one TCR beta chain. The data belong to a study of blood T cell repertoires in COVID-19. Overall study: Researchers got acute and convalescent COVID-19 samples from the United States, Italy and Spain. PBMCs, B-cell-depleted T cells, or T cells provided the cDNA or gDNA that made up the material.

In the original processing: Amplification with reference gene primers provided the estimates of nucleated cell counts. Assay used: immunoSEQ multiplex PCR; TCRdb lists only in-frame clones, some missing. V and J calls and clone size are as listed in that table; D and trimming were resolved from the DNA. Here the sample spans approximately 470,000 clones, approximately 85% being singletons. The CDR3 sequence is 16 residues long. Germline V gives CDR1 LGHNA, CDR2 YSLEER. Trimming cost V 3 bases and J 1 base, with 14 bases left between them. The sequence was obtained from a human donor in a cohort sampled during active COVID-19. Sequencing used peripheral blood. The chain links TRBV4-3 to TRBJ2-3, with no clear D. The CDR3, as DNA: TGCGCCAGCAGCCAGCGAACGGTCGGTGGCACAGATACGCAGTATTTT. Translated, it gives CASSQRTVGGTDTQYF.